This T cell receptor beta chain appears in the sequencing data of a study of T cell repertoires in cytomegalovirus infection. This clonotype was counted only a few times. What it binds is unknown. A single record per CDR3 protein comes from TCRdb applying MiXCR to the reads. This table holds hundreds of thousands of distinct CDR3 sequences, 42% found once. Deletions cut 4 bases from V and 0 bases from J, with 14 bases between. Germline CDR1 is SGDLS and CDR2 is YYNGEE. The CDR3 runs 16 residues. Sequenced here: cultured PBMCs, sampled from culture after CMV antigen stimulation. The rearrangement links TRBV9 to TRBJ2-1, with a possible D match to TRBD1 (6 bases). The sequence came from a human donor in good health (CMV status not recorded). Some clones in this sample may be carry-over from other donors' samples. The CDR3 nucleotides read TGTGCCAGCAGCTACCCGACAGGAAGCTCCTACAATGAGCAGTTCTTC. Its protein product is CASSYPTGSSYNEQFF.